The T cell receptor (beta chain) described here comes from a study of T-cell memory formation after mild COVID-19. On the study more broadly: Largely, TCR clusters stayed within a single donor.

The CDR3 runs to 12 residues. Germline V gene data show CDR1 as ENHRY and CDR2 as SYGVKD. Trimming left V 7 bases short and J 7 bases short, with 14 bases between. The 5'RACE method, run with constant-segment primers, produced TCR alpha and TCR beta cDNA libraries (carrying sample barcodes and UMIs). TCRdb called the 5' RACE reads again in MiXCR, with one record for every CDR3 protein. The table includes approximately 260,000 distinct CDR3 sequences, over 15% detected once. This receptor was taken from a man between 18 and 35 years old who had mild COVID-19 (a few samples of this study predate the infection). Cell type and time point are not known. Sequenced sample: PBMCs or a T cell subset sorted from them (not recorded which). J is TRBJ2-7 and V is TRBV10-3, with D unresolved. The CDR3 region has the DNA TGTGCCATCATTGACCCGTATGGAGAGCAGTACTTC. This encodes CAIIDPYGEQYF.